This T cell receptor (beta chain) emerged from a study of shared clonotypes between healthy human individuals. Germline CDR1 reads ENHRY; CDR2 reads SYGVKD. Trimming left V 2 bases short and J 8 bases short, with 15 bases between. The CDR3 extends over 14 amino acids. Repertoires were generated with immunoSEQ multiplex PCR, while TCRdb's copy carries only in-frame clones and drops some. The sample consists of nearly 1 million clones, over 75% of them appearing once. Sequenced input: memory CD4+ T cells sorted from blood. The subset: CD45RA-negative fraction. The chain has TRBV10-3 and TRBJ1-2, with D unclear. The clonotype was recovered from a man aged 18 to 29 in good health. For the CDR3, the DNA is TGTGCCATCAGTGAGCCTGGACGGATTTTAGGCTACACCTTC. It is translated as CAISEPGRILGYTF.